Listed here are 4 T cell receptor beta chains from one sample, sequenced in a study of monozygotic twins with inflammatory bowel disease. Using the 5' RACE reads, TCRdb records one entry per CDR3 protein without DNA. This sample contains 95,000 to 110,000 distinct CDR3 sequences. Sequenced sample: blood. The source is a human donor with ulcerative colitis or Crohn's disease, or a healthy co-twin of an affected twin (not recorded which).

V and J are TRBV7-9 and TRBJ2-7; TCRdb designates TRBD2, a call that cannot be tested without DNA. The CDR3 length is 14 residues. Germline assignment: CDR1 SEHNR and CDR2 FQNEAQ (reference sequence). The CDR3: CASSRRGTSYEQYF.

The V gene is TRBV19, the J gene TRBJ2-2; without DNA, the TCRdb call of TRBD1 cannot be checked. From germline, CDR1 is LNHDA and CDR2 SQIVND (reference sequence). The CDR3 sequence is 14 residues long. This CDR3 reads CASSTLRGTGELFF.

The V and J genes are TRBV12-3 or TRBV12-4 and TRBJ2-4. The CDR3 consists of 16 residues. CDR3 amino acids: CASSLVPGVAKNIQYF.

This rearrangement joins TRBV2 to TRBJ2-7; TCRdb returns TRBD1, unconfirmable since there is no DNA. The CDR3 totals 15 residues. The germline gives CDR1 SNHLY, CDR2 FYNNEI. The CDR3 sequence is CASSLQTGEPYEQYF.